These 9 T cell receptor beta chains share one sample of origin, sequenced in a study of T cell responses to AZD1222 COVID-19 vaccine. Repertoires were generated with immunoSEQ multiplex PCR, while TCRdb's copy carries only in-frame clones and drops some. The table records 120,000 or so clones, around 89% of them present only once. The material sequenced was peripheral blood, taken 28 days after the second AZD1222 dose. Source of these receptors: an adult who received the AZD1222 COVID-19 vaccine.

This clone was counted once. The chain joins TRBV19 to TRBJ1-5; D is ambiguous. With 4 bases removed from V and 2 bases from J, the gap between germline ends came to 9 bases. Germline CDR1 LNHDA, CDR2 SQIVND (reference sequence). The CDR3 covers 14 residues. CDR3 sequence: CASSTRGRNQPQHF. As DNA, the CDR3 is TGTGCCAGTAGTACTCGAGGCCGCAATCAGCCCCAGCATTTT. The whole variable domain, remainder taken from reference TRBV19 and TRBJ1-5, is DGGITQSPKYLFRKEGQNVTLSCEQNLNHDAMYWYRQDPGQGLRLIYYSQIVNDFQKGDIAEGYSVSREKKESFPLTVTSAQKNPTAFYLCASSTRGRNQPQHFGDGTRLSIL.

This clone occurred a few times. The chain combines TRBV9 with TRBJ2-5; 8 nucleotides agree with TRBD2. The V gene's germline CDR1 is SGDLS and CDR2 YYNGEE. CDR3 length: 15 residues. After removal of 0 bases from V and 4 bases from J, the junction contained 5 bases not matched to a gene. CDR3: CASSVGVAGIETQYF. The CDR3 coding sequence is TGTGCCAGCAGCGTAGGGGTAGCGGGAATAGAGACCCAGTACTTC.

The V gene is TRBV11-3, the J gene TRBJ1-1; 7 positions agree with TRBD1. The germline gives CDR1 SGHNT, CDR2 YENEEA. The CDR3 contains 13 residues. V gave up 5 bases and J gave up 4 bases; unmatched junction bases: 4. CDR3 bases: TGTGCCAGCAGCCCCCGGGACAGCACTGAAGCTTTCTTT. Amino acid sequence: CASSPRDSTEAFF.

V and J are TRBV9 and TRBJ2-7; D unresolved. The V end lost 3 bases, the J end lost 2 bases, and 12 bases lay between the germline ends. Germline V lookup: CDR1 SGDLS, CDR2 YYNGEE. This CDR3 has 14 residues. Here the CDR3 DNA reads TGTGCCAGCAGCGCCAGACTGTATACCTACGAGCAGTACTTC. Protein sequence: CASSARLYTYEQYF.

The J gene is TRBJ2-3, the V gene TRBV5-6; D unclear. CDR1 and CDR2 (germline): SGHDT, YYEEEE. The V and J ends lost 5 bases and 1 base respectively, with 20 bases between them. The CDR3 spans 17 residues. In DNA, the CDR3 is TGTGCCAGCAGTGCAGGCTCCTGGCCGTTCGGCACAGATACGCAGTATTTT. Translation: CASSAGSWPFGTDTQYF.

The CDR3 DNA sequence: TGTGCCAGCAGCTTAACCAGGGACAGGGAGCAGTTCTTC. This encodes CASSLTRDREQFF. The V gene is TRBV7-3, the J gene TRBJ2-1; 8 bases are a match to TRBD1. The CDR3 has 13 amino acids. V was pared by 0 bases and J by 10 bases, with 2 bases of the junction left unmatched. Looked up from germline, CDR1 is SGHTA and CDR2 is FQGTGA.

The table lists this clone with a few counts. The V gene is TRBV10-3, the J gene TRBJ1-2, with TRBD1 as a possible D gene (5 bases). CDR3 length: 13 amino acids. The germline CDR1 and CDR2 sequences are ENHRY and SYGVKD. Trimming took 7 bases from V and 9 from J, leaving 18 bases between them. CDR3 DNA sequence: TGTGCCATCAAGGGCAGGGAGGTTGAAAGCTACACCTTC. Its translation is CAIKGREVESYTF.

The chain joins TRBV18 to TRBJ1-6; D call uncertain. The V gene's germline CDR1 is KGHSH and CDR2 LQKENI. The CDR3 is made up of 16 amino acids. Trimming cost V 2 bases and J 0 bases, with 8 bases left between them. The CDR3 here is CASSPTGGSYNSPLHF. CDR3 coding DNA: TGTGCCAGCTCACCAACGGGCGGCTCCTATAATTCACCCCTCCACTTT.

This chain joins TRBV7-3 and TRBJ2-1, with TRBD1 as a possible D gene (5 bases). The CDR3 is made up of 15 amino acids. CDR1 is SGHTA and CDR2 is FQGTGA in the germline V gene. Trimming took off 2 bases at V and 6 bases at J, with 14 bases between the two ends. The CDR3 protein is CASSLFDLRVNEQFF. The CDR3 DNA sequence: TGTGCCAGCAGCTTATTTGACCTCAGGGTCAATGAGCAGTTCTTC. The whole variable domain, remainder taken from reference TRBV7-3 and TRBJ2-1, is GAGVSQTPSNKVTEKGKYVELRCDPISGHTALYWYRQSLGQGPEFLIYFQGTGAADDSGLPNDRFFAVRPEGSVSTLKIQRTERGDSAVYLCASSLFDLRVNEQFFGPGTRLTVL.